This is a list of T cell receptor beta chains from one sample in a study of blood T cells in healthy people across ages. Via MiXCR, TCRdb re-called the 5' RACE reads, giving one row per CDR3 protein. Among over 700,000 distinct CDR3 sequences listed, approximately 55% were seen once. The sequenced sample consisted of blood. These TCRs come from an elderly man in good health. The CDR3 runs from the conserved cysteine through the conserved F or W. Each record gives: J gene, V gene, D gene, clone size, CDR3 protein, CDR3 DNA. D genes are given only for firm matches. Some rows mark clone size as missing; the rest say once, few, many or name a class of expanded clone.

TRBJ2-3,TRBV28,TRBD2,once,CASTFMSGGPSTDTQYF,TGTGCCAGCACCTTCATGTCGGGAGGACCATCCACAGATACGCAGTATTTT
TRBJ2-7,TRBV5-1,NA,NA,CASSLDGPGAYEQYF,TGCGCCAGCAGCTTGGACGGACCGGGCGCCTACGAGCAGTACTTC
TRBJ1-2,TRBV14,NA,NA,CASSQVPGPPYGYTF,TGTGCCAGCAGCCAAGTACCCGGACCACCCTATGGCTACACCTTC
TRBJ1-1,TRBV5-1,NA,NA,CASSFEQGAYTEAFF,TGCGCCAGCAGCTTCGAACAGGGAGCCTACACTGAAGCTTTCTTT
TRBJ2-1,TRBV7-8,NA,few,CASSLRRLNEQFF,TGTGCCAGCAGCTTGAGGAGGTTGAATGAGCAGTTCTTC
TRBJ2-3,TRBV29-1,TRBD2,NA,CSVITSGSAADTQYF,TGCAGCGTCATAACTAGCGGGAGCGCCGCAGATACGCAGTATTTT
TRBJ1-2,TRBV5-1,NA,few,CASSLEPGGYTF,TGCGCCAGCAGCTTGGAGCCAGGGGGCTACACCTTC
TRBJ1-2,TRBV12-3/TRBV12-4,TRBD1,NA,CASSLRTGSYGYTF,TGTGCCAGCAGTTTGAGGACAGGGAGCTATGGCTACACCTTC
TRBJ2-7,TRBV24-1,TRBD2,many,CATSDLREGRYEQYF,TGTGCCACCAGTGATTTGCGGGAGGGCCGGTACGAGCAGTACTTC
TRBJ2-3,TRBV6-5,TRBD2,NA,CASSYSSGRASRYAYF,TGTGCCAGCAGTTACTCGAGCGGGAGGGCCAGCAGATACGCGTATTTT
TRBJ2-6,TRBV5-1,TRBD1,NA,CASSLGQGLSGANVLTF,TGCGCCAGCAGCTTGGGACAGGGCCTCTCTGGGGCCAACGTCCTGACTTTC
TRBJ2-1,TRBV11-2,TRBD2,NA,CASSSSGLATNYNEQFF,TGTGCCAGCAGCTCCTCCGGACTAGCGACAAACTACAATGAGCAGTTCTTC
TRBJ2-4,TRBV5-1,TRBD2,NA,CASSLGTSGSWIQYF,TGCGCCAGCAGCTTAGGGACTAGCGGGAGTTGGATTCAGTACTTC
TRBJ2-3,TRBV6-2/TRBV6-3,NA,few,CASSYSAPGTQYF,TGTGCCAGCAGTTACTCGGCGCCCGGGACGCAGTATTTT
TRBJ2-7,TRBV20-1,TRBD2,few,CSARDRHSGRASYEQYF,TGCAGTGCTAGAGATCGCCATAGCGGGAGGGCCTCCTACGAGCAGTACTTC
TRBJ2-3,TRBV6-6,TRBD2,few,CASSVGLAGMRYAYF,TGTGCCAGCAGTGTTGGACTAGCGGGAATGAGATACGCGTATTTT